This TCR beta chain was sequenced for a study of blood T cell repertoires in COVID-19. Per the germline V gene, CDR1 is LGHDT and CDR2 is YNNKEL (reference sequence). This CDR3 comprises 15 residues. V lost 1 base, J lost 7 bases, and 7 bases stayed unmatched. This clone has more than one count but fewer than ten. Method: immunoSEQ multiplex PCR; TCRdb's copy keeps in-frame clones and lacks some. Of about 12,000 clones detected, approximately 79% appear once; the ten largest clones hold 21%. Sequencing input: peripheral blood. The source is a human donor in a cohort sampled during active COVID-19. The chain carries TRBV3-1 (or the pseudogene TRBV3-2) and TRBJ1-5, with TRBD1 matching 7 bases. CDR3 coding DNA: TGTGCCAGCAGCCAAGGTAGGGGGCGGTTGCAGCCCCAGCATTTT. It specifies CASSQGRGRLQPQHF.